This T cell receptor beta chain stems from a study of T-cell reconstitution after alpha-beta-depleted transplantation in children. Trimming stripped 7 bases from V and 5 bases from J, with 15 bases between. Germline CDR1 reads MDHEN; CDR2 reads SYDVKM. The CDR3 contains 14 residues. Of note for this clonotype: What it recognizes is unknown.

The library targeted TCRbeta and was prepared with unique molecular identifiers. TCRdb passed the PCR reads through MiXCR, listing each CDR3 protein once. Of 500,000 to 750,000 distinct CDR3 sequences listed, around 27% are singletons. Study results and caveats: Hyperexpanded clones declined; after one year, newly produced T cells mostly supplied diversity. Approximately two months post-transplant, alpha-beta T cells reportedly originated from several hundred expanded graft clones.

This TCR came from a boy younger than two with Wiskott-Aldrich syndrome, due to receive a stem cell transplant. Here the sequenced sample was PBMCs, taken before TCRalphabeta/CD19-depleted stem cell transplant. V gene TRBV28 combines with J gene TRBJ2-1; D perhaps matches TRBD2 (5 bases). This CDR3 reads CASIADSANNEQFF. Here the CDR3 DNA reads TGTGCCAGCATTGCGGATAGCGCCAACAATGAGCAGTTCTTC.